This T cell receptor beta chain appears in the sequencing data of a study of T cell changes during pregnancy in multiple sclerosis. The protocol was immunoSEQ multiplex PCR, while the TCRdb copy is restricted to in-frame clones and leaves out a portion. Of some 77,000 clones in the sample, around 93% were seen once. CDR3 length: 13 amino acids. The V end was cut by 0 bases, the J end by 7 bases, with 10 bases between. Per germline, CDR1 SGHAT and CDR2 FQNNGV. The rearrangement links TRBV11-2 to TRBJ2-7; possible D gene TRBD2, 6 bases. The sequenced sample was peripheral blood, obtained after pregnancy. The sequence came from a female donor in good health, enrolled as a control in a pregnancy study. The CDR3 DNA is TGTGCCAGCAGCTTAGACAGGGCGGGGGAGCAGTACTTC. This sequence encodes CASSLDRAGEQYF.